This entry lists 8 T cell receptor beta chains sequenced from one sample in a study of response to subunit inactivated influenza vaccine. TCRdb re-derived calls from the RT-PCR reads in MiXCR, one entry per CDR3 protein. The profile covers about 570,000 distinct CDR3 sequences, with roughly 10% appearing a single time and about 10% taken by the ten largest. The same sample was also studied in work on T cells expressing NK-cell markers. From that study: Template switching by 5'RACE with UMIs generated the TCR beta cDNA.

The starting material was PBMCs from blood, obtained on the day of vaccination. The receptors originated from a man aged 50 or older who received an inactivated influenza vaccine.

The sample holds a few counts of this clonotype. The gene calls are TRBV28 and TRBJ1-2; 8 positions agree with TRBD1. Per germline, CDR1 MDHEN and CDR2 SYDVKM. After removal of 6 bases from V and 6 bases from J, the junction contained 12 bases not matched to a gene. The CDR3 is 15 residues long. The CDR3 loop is CASRDPGTGVDGYTF. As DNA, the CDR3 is TGTGCCAGCAGAGACCCCGGGACAGGAGTCGATGGCTACACCTTC.

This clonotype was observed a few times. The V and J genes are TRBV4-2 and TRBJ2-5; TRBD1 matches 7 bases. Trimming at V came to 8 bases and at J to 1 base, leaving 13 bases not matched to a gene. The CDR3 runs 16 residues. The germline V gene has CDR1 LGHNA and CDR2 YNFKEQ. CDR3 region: CASSITHGDSQETQYF. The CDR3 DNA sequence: TGTGCCAGCTCTATAACCCACGGGGACAGCCAAGAGACCCAGTACTTC.

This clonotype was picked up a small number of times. The CDR3 bases are TGCGCCAGCAGCCAGACTAGCGGGGGGCGCTACGAGCAGTACTTC. As protein: CASSQTSGGRYEQYF. V and J are TRBV4-3 and TRBJ2-7; TRBD2 matches at 13 bases. Germline V gene sequence: CDR1 LGHNA, CDR2 YSLEER. Trimming at V came to 3 bases and at J to 3 bases, leaving 2 bases not matched to a gene. There are 15 residues in the CDR3.

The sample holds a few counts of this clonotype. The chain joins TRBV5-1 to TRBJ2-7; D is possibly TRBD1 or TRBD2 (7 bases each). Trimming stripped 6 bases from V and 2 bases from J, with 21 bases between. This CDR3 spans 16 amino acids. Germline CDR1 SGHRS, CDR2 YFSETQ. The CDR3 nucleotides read TGCGCCAGCACTTCCGGGAGGTGGGACAGCGCCTACGAGCAGTACTTC. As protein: CASTSGRWDSAYEQYF.

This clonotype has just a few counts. The CDR3 loop reads CASSLMLGGREQFF. The CDR3 nucleotides are TGTGCCAGCAGTTTAATGTTGGGAGGACGGGAGCAGTTCTTC. The V call is TRBV28, the J call TRBJ2-1; D might be TRBD2 (6 bases). This CDR3 has 14 residues. Germline CDR1 MDHEN, CDR2 SYDVKM. V was trimmed by 2 bases and J by 10 bases, leaving 15 bases between them.

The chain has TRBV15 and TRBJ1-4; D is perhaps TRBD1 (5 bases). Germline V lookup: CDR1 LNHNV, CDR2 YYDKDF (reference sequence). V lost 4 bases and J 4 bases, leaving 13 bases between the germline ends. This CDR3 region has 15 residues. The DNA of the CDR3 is TGTGCCACCAGCAAGACAGCAAATAGTAATGAAAAACTGTTTTTT. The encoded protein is CATSKTANSNEKLFF. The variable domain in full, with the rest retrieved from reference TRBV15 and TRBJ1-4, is DAMVIQNPRYQVTQFGKPVTLSCSQTLNHNVMYWYQQKSSQAPKLLFHYYDKDFNNEADTPDNFQSRRPNTSFCFLDIRSPGLGDTAMYLCATSKTANSNEKLFFGSGTQLSVL.

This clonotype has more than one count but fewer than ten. The CDR3 protein is CASSLDDSSYNEQFF. CDR3 in DNA: TGTGCCAGCAGCTTAGACGATTCCTCCTACAATGAGCAGTTCTTC. The chain employs TRBV7-2 and TRBJ2-1, with D unclear. CDR1 and CDR2 (germline): SGHTA, FQGNSA. This CDR3 has 15 residues. Trimming took off 1 base at V and 0 bases at J, with 7 bases between the two ends.

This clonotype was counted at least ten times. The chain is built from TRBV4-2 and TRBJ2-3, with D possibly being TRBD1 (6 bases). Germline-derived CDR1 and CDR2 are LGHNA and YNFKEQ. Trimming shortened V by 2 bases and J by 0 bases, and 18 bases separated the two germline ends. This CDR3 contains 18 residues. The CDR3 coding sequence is TGTGCCAGCAGCCAATCACGACCGGGACACCTTAGCACAGATACGCAGTATTTT. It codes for CASSQSRPGHLSTDTQYF.